Described below is a single T cell receptor (beta chain) sequence and its context. What it binds is unknown. With the Oncomine TCR Beta short-read assay, DNA from cultured CD4+ T cells was sequenced. TCRdb re-analysed the PCR reads in MiXCR, keeping a single row per CDR3 protein. The sample holds about 7,200 distinct CDR3 sequences, around 40% seen once. Treatment denoted: roughly 10-day PBMC culture with coronavirus spike peptide pools or control peptides (ViraFEST assay). CD4+ T-cell collection from the unexposed donor predated the COVID-19 pandemic (2011-2018). Cells permitting, SARS-CoV-2 S/N and four cold-coronavirus spikes were tested on unexposed-donor CD4+ T cells. The sample is drawn from a study of vaccination and CD4 T cells after COVID-19. The CDR3 contains 16 residues. V was cut by 3 bases and J by 3 bases, with 17 bases left in between. Germline CDR1 and CDR2: SGHTA and FQGNSA.

The chain is built from TRBV7-2 and TRBJ1-1, with D possibly matching TRBD1 (5 bases). The sequence came from a human donor in good health. The sample comprised CD4+ T cells from blood, cultured in vitro. Here the CDR3 reads CASSFLVGPGDTEAFF. The DNA for the CDR3 is TGTGCCAGCAGCTTTCTAGTGGGGCCAGGTGACACTGAAGCTTTCTTT.